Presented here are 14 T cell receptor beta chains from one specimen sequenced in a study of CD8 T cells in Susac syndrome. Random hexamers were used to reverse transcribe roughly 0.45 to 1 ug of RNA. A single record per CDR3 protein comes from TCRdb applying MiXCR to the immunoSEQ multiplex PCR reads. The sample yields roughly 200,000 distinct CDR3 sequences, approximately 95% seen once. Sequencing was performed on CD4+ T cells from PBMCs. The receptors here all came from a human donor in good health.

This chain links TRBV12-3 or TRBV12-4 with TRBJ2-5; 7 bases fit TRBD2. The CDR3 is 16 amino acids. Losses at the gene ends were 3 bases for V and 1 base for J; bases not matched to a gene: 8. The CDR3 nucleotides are TGTGCCAGCAGTTTGGGAAGCGGGGTCCTCCAAGAGACCCAGTACTTC. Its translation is CASSLGSGVLQETQYF.

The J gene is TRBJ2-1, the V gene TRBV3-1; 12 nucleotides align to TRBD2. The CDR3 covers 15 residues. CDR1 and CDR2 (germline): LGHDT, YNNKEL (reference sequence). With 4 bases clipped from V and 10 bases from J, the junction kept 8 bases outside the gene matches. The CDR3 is CASSRLAGVFTEQFF. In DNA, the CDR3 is TGTGCCAGCAGCCGACTAGCGGGGGTATTTACGGAGCAGTTCTTC.

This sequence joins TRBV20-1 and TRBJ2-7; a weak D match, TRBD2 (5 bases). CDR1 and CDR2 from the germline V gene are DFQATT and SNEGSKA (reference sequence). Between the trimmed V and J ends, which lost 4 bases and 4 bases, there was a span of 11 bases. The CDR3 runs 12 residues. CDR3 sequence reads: CSATASKYEQYV. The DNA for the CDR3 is TGCAGTGCTACAGCTAGCAAATACGAGCAGTACGTC.

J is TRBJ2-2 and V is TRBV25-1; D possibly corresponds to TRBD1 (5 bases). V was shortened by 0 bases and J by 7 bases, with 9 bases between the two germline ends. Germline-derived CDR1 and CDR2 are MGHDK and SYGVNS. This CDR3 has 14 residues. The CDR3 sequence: CASSEYKGNGELFF. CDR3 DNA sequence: TGTGCCAGCAGTGAATATAAGGGGAACGGGGAGCTGTTTTTT.

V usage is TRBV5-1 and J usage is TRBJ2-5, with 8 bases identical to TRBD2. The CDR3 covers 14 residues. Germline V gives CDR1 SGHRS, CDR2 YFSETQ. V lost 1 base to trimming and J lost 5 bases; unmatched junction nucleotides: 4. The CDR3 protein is CASSLNGGAETQYF. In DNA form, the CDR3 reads TGCGCCAGCAGCTTGAACGGGGGGGCGGAGACCCAGTACTTC.

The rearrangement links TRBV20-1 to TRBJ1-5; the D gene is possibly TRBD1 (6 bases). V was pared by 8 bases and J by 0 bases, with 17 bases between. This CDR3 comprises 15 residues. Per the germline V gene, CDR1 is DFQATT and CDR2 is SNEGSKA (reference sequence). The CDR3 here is CSSGRGGYSNQPQHF. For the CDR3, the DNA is TGCAGTTCCGGCAGGGGCGGATATAGCAATCAGCCCCAGCATTTT.

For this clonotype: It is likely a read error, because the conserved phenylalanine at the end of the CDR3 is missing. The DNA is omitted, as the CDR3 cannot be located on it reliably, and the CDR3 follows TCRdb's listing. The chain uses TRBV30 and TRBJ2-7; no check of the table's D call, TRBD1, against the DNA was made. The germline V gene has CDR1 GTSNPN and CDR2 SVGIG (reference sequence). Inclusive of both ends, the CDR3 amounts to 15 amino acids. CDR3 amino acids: CAWRRAGTASYEQYL.

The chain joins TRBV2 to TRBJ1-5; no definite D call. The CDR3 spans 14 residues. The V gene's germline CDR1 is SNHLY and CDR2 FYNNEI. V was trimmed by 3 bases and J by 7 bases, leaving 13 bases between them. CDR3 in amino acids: CASSDRVSGQPQHF. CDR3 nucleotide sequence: TGTGCCAGCAGTGATAGGGTTTCTGGGCAGCCCCAGCATTTT.

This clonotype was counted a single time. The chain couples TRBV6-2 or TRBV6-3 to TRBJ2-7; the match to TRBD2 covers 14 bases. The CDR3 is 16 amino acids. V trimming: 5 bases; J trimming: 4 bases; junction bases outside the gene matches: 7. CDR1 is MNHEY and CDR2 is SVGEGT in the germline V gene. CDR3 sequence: CASSHGLAGGLYEQYF. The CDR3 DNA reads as TGTGCCAGCAGTCATGGACTAGCGGGGGGCCTGTACGAGCAGTACTTC.

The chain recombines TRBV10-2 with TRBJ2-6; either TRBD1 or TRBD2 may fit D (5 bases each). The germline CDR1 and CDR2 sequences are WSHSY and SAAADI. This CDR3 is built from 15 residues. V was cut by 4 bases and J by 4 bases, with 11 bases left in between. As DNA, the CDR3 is TGCGCCAGCAGTGGGGGACCCACCGGGGCCAACGTCCTGACTTTC. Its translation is CASSGGPTGANVLTF.

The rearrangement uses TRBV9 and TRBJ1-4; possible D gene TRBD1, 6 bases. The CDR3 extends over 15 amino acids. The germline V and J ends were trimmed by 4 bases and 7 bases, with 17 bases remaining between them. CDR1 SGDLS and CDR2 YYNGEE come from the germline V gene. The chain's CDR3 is CASSPSTGGGEKLFF. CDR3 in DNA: TGTGCCAGCAGCCCGTCGACAGGCGGGGGTGAAAAACTGTTTTTT.

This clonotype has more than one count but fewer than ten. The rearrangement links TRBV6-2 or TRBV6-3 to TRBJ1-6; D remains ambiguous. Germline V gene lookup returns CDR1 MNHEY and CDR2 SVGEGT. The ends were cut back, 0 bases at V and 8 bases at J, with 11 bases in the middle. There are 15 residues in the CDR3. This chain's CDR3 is CASSYSRRPDSPLHF. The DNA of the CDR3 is TGTGCCAGCAGTTACTCGCGACGCCCGGATTCACCCCTCCACTTT.

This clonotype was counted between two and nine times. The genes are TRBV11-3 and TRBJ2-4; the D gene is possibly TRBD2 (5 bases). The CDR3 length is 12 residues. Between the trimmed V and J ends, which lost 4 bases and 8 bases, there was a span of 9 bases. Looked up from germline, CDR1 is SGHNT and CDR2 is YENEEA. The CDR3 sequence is CASSSDWDIQYF. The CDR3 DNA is TGTGCCAGCAGCTCGGACTGGGACATTCAGTACTTC.

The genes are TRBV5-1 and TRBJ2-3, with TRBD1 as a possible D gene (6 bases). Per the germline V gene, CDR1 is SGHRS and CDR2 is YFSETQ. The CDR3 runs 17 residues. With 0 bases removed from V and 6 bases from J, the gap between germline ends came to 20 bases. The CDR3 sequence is CASSLVGTRIGEDTQYF. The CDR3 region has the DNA TGCGCCAGCAGCTTGGTTGGGACACGGATAGGGGAGGATACGCAGTATTTT.